This TCR beta chain was captured by sequencing in a study of T cell responses to AZD1222 COVID-19 vaccine. Regarding this clone: What it recognizes is unknown.

The study, taken as a whole, reports: The study sampled repertoires only after the peak T cell response. Of spike-specific TCRs, nearly half reportedly target regions left unmutated in variants. The CD4 TCRs associated with vaccination extended across spike and predominated at 160-218 and 743-854. Donors in the cohort were predominantly white British and more often female, and clonal diversity was possibly underestimated.

This CDR3 has 11 residues. Per germline, CDR1 SNHLY and CDR2 FYNNEI. Deletions cut 0 bases from V and 8 bases from J, with 4 bases between. Libraries were prepared by immunoSEQ multiplex PCR; TCRdb keeps only in-frame clonotypes and omits some of them. The sample yields approximately 120,000 clones, just over 90% seen once. The chain is built from TRBV2 and TRBJ1-1, with D unresolved. The TCR originated in an adult in good health. The specimen comprised peripheral blood, sampled on day 0 of AZD1222 vaccination. The CDR3 nucleotides are TGTGCCAGCAGTGAAGCTGAGGAAGCTTTCTTT. It is translated as CASSEAEEAFF.